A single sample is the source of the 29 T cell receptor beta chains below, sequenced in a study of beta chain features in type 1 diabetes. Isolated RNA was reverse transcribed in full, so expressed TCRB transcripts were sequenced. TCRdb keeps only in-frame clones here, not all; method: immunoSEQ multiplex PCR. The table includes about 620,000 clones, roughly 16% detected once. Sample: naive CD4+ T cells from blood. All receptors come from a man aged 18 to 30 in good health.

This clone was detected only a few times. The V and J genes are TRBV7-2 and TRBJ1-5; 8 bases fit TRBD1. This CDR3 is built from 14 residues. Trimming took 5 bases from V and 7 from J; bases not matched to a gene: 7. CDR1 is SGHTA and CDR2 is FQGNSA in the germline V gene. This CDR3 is CASSRGQGGQPQHF. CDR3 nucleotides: TGTGCCAGCAGCCGCGGACAGGGAGGGCAGCCCCAGCATTTT.

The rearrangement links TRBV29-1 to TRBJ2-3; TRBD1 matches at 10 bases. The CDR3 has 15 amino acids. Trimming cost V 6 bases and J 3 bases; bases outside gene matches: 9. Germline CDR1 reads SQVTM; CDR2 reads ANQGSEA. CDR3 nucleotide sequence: TGCAGCGTACCAAGGACAGGGGGGGGTACAGATACGCAGTATTTT. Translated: CSVPRTGGGTDTQYF.

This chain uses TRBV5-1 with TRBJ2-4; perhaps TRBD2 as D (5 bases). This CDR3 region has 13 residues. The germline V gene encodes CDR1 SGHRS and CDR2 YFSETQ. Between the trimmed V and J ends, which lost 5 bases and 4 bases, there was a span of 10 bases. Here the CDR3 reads CASRLREKNIQYF. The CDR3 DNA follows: TGCGCCAGCAGGCTTCGGGAAAAAAACATTCAGTACTTC.

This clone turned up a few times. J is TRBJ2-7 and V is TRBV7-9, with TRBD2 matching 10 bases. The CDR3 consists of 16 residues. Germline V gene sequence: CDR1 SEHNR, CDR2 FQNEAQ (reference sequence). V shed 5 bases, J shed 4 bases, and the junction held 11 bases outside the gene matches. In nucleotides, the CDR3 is TGTGCCAGCAGCCATTTGGGCGGACTAGCGGATTACGAGCAGTACTTC. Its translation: CASSHLGGLADYEQYF.

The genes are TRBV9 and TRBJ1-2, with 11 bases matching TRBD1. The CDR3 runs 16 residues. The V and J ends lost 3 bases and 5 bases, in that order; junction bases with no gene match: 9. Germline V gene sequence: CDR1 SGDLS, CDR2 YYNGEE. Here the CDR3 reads CASSATGTGGGYGYTF. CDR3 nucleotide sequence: TGTGCCAGCAGCGCAACCGGGACAGGGGGTGGATATGGCTACACCTTC.

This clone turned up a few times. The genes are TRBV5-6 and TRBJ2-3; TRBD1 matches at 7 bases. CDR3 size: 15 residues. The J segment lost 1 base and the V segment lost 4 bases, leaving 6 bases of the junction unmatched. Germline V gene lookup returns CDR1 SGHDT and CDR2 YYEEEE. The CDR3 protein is CASSKDRVGTDTQYF. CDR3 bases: TGTGCCAGCAGCAAAGACAGGGTCGGCACAGATACGCAGTATTTT.

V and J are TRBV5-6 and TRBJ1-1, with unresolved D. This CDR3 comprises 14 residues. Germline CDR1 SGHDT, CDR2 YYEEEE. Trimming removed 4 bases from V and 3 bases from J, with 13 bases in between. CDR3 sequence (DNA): TGTGCCAGCAGCCTGGACGGGGATGACACTGAAGCTTTCTTT. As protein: CASSLDGDDTEAFF.

CDR3 coding DNA: TGTGCCAGCAGCCGAGGGAGGTCCTACAATGAGCAGTTCTTC. It is translated as CASSRGRSYNEQFF. This sequence joins TRBV11-3 and TRBJ2-1; D is possibly TRBD2 (6 bases). The CDR3 consists of 14 residues. Trimming took off 5 bases at V and 1 base at J, with 9 bases between the two ends. Germline V gene data show CDR1 as SGHNT and CDR2 as YENEEA.

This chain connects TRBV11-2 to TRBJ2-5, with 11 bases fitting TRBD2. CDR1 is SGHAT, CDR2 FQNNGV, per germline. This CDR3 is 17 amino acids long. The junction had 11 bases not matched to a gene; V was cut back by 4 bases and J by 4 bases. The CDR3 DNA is TGTGCCAGCAGCTCTAGCGGTAGCGGGGGGGCACGAGAGACCCAGTACTTC. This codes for CASSSSGSGGARETQYF.

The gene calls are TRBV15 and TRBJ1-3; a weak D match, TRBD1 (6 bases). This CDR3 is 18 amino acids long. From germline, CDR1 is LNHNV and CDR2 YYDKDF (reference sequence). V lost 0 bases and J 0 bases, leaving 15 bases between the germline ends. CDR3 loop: CATSRDEGRGPSGNTIYF. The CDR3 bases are TGTGCCACCAGCAGAGATGAGGGCAGGGGACCCTCTGGAAACACCATATATTTT.

In DNA, the CDR3 is TGTGCCAGCAGCGCACTAGCCGGGGAGCTGTTTTTT. This sequence encodes CASSALAGELFF. V is TRBV28 and J is TRBJ2-2; a weak D match, TRBD2 (5 bases). The germline V and J ends were trimmed by 6 bases and 6 bases, with 8 bases remaining between them. Per the germline V gene, CDR1 is MDHEN and CDR2 is SYDVKM. The CDR3 is made up of 12 amino acids.

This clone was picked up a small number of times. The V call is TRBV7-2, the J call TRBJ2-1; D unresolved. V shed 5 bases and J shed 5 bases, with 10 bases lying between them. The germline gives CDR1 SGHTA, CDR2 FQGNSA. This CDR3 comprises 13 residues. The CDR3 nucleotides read TGTGCCAGCAGCCCCCGGTCGGACAATGAGCAGTTCTTC. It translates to CASSPRSDNEQFF.

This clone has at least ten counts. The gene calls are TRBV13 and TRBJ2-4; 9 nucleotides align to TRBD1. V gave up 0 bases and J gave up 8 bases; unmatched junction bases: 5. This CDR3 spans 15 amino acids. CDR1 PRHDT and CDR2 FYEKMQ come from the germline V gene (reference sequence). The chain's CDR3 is CASSLGGTGYDIQYF. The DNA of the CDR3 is TGTGCCAGCAGCTTAGGCGGGACAGGGTACGACATTCAGTACTTC.

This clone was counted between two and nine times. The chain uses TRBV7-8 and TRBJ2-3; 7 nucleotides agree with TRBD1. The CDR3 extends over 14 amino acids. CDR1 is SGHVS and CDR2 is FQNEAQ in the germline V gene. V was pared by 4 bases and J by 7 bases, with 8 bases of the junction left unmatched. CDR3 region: CASSWFRDSHTQYF. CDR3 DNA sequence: TGTGCCAGCAGCTGGTTCCGGGACAGTCATACGCAGTATTTT. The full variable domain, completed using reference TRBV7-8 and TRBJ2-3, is GAGVSQSPRYKVAKRGQDVALRCDPISGHVSLFWYQQALGQGPEFLTYFQNEAQLDKSGLPSDRFFAERPEGSVSTLKIQRTQQEDSAVYLCASSWFRDSHTQYFGPGTRLTVL.

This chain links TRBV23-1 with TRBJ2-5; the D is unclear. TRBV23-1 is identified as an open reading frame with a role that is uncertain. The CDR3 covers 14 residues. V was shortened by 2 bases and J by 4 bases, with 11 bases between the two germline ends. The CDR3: CASSQPNGRETQYF. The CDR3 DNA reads TGCGCCAGCAGTCAACCCAATGGCCGAGAGACCCAGTACTTC.

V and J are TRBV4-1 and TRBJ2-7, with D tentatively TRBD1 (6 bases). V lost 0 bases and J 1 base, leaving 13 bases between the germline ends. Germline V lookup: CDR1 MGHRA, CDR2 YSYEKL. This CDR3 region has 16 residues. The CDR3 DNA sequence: TGCGCCAGCAGCCAAGACCGGGGCAGGGGTTCCTACGAGCAGTACTTC. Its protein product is CASSQDRGRGSYEQYF.

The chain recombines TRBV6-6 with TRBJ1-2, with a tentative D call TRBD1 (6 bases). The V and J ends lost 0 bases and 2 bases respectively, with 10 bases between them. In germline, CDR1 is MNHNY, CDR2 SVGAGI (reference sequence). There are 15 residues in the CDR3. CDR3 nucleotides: TGTGCCAGCAGTTACTCGACAGGCGTAAACTATGGCTACACCTTC. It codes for CASSYSTGVNYGYTF.

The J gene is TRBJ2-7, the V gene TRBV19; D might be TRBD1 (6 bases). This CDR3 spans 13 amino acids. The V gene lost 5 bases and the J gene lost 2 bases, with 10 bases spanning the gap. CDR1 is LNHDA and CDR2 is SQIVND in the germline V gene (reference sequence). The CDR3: CASSEGHTYEQYF. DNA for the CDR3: TGTGCCAGTAGTGAGGGACATACCTACGAGCAGTACTTC. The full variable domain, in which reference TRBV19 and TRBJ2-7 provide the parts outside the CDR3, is DGGITQSPKYLFRKEGQNVTLSCEQNLNHDAMYWYRQDPGQGLRLIYYSQIVNDFQKGDIAEGYSVSREKKESFPLTVTSAQKNPTAFYLCASSEGHTYEQYFGPGTRLTVT.

This CDR3 is CSVEGEQGANEKLFF. CDR3 nucleotides: TGCAGCGTTGAAGGAGAGCAGGGGGCTAATGAAAAACTGTTTTTT. The chain has TRBV29-1 and TRBJ1-4; 7 nucleotides match TRBD1. The CDR3 is 15 residues long. Trimming removed 1 base from V and 3 bases from J; junction bases left unmatched: 5. Germline assignment: CDR1 SQVTM and CDR2 ANQGSEA.

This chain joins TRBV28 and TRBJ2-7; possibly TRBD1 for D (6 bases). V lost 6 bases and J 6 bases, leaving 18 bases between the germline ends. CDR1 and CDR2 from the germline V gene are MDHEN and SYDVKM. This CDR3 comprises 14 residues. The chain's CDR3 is CASSHIDDRREQYF. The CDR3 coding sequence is TGTGCCAGCAGCCATATCGACGACAGGCGCGAGCAGTACTTC.

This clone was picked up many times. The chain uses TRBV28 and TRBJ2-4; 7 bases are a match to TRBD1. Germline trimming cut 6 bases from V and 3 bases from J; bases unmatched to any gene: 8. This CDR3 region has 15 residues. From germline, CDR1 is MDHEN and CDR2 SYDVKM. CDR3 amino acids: CASSPTGQVKNIQYF. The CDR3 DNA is TGTGCCAGCAGCCCGACAGGGCAAGTCAAAAACATTCAGTACTTC.

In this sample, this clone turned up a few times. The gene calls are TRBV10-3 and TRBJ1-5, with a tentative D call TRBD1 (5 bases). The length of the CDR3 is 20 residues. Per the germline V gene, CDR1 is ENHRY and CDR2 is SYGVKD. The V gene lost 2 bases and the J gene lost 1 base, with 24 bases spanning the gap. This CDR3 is CAISERGVGQRGSSNQPQHF. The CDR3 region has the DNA TGTGCCATCAGTGAGAGGGGAGTGGGTCAGCGGGGGAGCAGCAATCAGCCCCAGCATTTT.

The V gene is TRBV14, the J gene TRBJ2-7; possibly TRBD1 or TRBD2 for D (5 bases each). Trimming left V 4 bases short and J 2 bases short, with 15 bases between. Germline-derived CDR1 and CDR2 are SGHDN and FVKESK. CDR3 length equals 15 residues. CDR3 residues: CASSRTGTGTYEQYF. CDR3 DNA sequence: TGTGCCAGCAGCCGGACCGGGACGGGGACCTACGAGCAGTACTTC. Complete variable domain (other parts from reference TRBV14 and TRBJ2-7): EAGVTQFPSHSVIEKGQTVTLRCDPISGHDNLYWYRRVMGKEIKFLLHFVKESKQDESGMPNNRFLAERTGGTYSTLKVQPAELEDSGVYFCASSRTGTGTYEQYFGPGTRLTVT.

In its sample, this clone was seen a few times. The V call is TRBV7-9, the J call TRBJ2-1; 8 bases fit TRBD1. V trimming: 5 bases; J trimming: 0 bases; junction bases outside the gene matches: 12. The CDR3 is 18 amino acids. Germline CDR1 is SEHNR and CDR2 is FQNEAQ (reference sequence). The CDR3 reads CASSPLRDRSSSYNEQFF. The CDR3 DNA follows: TGTGCCAGCAGCCCCCTCCGGGACAGGTCGAGCTCCTACAATGAGCAGTTCTTC.

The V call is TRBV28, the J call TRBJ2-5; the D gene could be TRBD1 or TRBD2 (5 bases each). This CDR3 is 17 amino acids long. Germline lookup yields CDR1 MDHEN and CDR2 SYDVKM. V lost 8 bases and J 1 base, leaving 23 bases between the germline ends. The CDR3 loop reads CASGGPRGTTLQETQYF. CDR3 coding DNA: TGTGCCAGCGGCGGCCCCCGGGGCACAACACTCCAAGAGACCCAGTACTTC. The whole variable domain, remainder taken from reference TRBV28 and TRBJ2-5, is DVKVTQSSRYLVKRTGEKVFLECVQDMDHENMFWYRQDPGLGLRLIYFSYDVKMKEKGDIPEGYSVSREKKERFSLILESASTNQTSMYLCASGGPRGTTLQETQYFGPGTRLLVL.

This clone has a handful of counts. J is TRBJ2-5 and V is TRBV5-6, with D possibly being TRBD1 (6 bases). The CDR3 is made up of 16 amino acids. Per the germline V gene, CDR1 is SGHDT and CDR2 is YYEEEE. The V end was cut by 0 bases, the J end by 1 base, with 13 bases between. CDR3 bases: TGTGCCAGCAGCTTGGTTCCCGGGACACTCCAAGAGACCCAGTACTTC. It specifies CASSLVPGTLQETQYF.

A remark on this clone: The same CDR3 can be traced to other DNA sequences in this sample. CDR3 in DNA: TGCGCCAGCAGCTTGGAGGCCCCCTACGAGCAGTACTTC. Encoded protein: CASSLEAPYEQYF. V is TRBV5-1 and J is TRBJ2-7; D call uncertain. Trimming removed 0 bases from V and 2 bases from J, with 6 bases in between. CDR1 SGHRS and CDR2 YFSETQ come from the germline V gene. The CDR3 totals 13 residues.

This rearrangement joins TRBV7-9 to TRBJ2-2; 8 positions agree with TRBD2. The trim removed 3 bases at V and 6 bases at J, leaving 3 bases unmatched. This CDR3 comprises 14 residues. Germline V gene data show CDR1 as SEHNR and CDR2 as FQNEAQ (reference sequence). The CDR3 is CASSFSGKAGELFF. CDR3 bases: TGTGCCAGCAGCTTTAGCGGGAAAGCCGGGGAGCTGTTTTTT. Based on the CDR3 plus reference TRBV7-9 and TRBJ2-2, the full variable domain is DTGVSQNPRHKITKRGQNVTFRCDPISEHNRLYWYRQTLGQGPEFLTYFQNEAQLEKSRLLSDRFSAERPKGSFSTLEIQRTEQGDSAMYLCASSFSGKAGELFFGEGSRLTVL.

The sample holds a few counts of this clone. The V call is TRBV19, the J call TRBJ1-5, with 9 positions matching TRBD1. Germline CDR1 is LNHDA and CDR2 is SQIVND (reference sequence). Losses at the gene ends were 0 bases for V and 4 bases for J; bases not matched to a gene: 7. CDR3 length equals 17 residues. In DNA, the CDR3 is TGTGCCAGTAGTATAGATCGGGGACAGGGTCGGAATCAGCCCCAGCATTTT. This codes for CASSIDRGQGRNQPQHF.